The rows below give T cell receptor beta chains drawn from one sample of a study of cytomegalovirus exposure and HLA in healthy donors. Data came from immunoSEQ multiplex PCR; TCRdb stores just in-frame clones and leaves some out. Of roughly 220,000 clones listed, around four fifths are singletons. The sample taken for sequencing was PBMCs. All receptors derive from a woman aged 40-49 years in good health and CMV-seronegative. CDR3s include the opening cysteine and the closing phenylalanine or tryptophan. A D gene is named only where the DNA matches it firmly. Not all rows give a size; the values are once, few, many and, for expanded clones, a class.

size	J	D	V	DNA	CDR3
.	TRBJ1-2	TRBD1	TRBV6-1	TGTGCCAGCGTAAGCAGTTCAGGGGGCGATGGCTACACCTTC	CASVSSSGGDGYTF
.	TRBJ2-6	.	TRBV5-1	TGCGCCAGCAGCCTTACGTCAGGCTCTGGGGCCAACGTCCTGACTTTC	CASSLTSGSGANVLTF
.	TRBJ2-7	TRBD2	TRBV27	TGTGCCAGCAGTATGACTAGCGGGAGCCTATACGAGCAGTACTTC	CASSMTSGSLYEQYF
.	TRBJ1-1	.	TRBV27	TGTGCCAGCAGTGCCGTCGATGGGGGAGGGGGAGCTTTCTTT	CASSAVDGGGGAFF
.	TRBJ1-5	.	TRBV7-2	TGTGCCAGCAGCCTAAGATCGGGGGATCAGCCCCAGCATTTT	CASSLRSGDQPQHF
.	TRBJ2-3	.	TRBV4-1	TGCGCCAGCAGCCCGGGTCCTACTAGCACAGATACGCAGTATTTT	CASSPGPTSTDTQYF
.	TRBJ1-5	TRBD1	TRBV18	TGTGCCAGCTCACCCGACAGGGGTGGCCAGCCCCAGCATTTT	CASSPDRGGQPQHF
.	TRBJ1-5	.	TRBV2	TGTGCCAGCAGTGAAAGAATCTTAGATCAGCCCCAGCATTTT	CASSERILDQPQHF
once	TRBJ2-7	TRBD1	TRBV6-5	TGTGCCAGCAGTCAGTACAGGGGGTCCTACGAGCAGTACTTC	CASSQYRGSYEQYF
.	TRBJ2-2	.	TRBV7-9	TGTGCCAGCAGCTTAGTTAATAGGCGGGAAGGAACCGGGGAGCTGTTTTTT	CASSLVNRREGTGELFF
.	TRBJ2-3	.	TRBV5-1	TGCGCCAGCAGTCTGGTCGGAGGGAGCACAGATACGCAGTATTTT	CASSLVGGSTDTQYF
.	TRBJ2-2	TRBD2	TRBV9	TGTGCCAGCAGCGTAAGACTAGCGGGAGGGCCGGGGACCGGGGAGCTGTTTTTT	CASSVRLAGGPGTGELFF
.	TRBJ2-5	TRBD2	TRBV15	TGTGCCACCAGCAGCGGGCTAGCGGCTCACCAAGAGACCCAGTACTTC	CATSSGLAAHQETQYF
.	TRBJ1-2	.	TRBV6-5	TGTGCCAGCAGAAGACAGAAGGTCAACTATGGCTACACCTTC	CASRRQKVNYGYTF
.	TRBJ1-2	.	TRBV12-5	TGTGCTAGTGGTTTGGTAGACGAGGCGCGCAACTTC	CASGLVDEARNF
.	TRBJ1-1	TRBD1	TRBV27	TGTGCCAGCAGTTTCCTACTACAGGGGGCGGTACATACTGAAGCTTTCTTT	CASSFLLQGAVHTEAFF
.	TRBJ2-1	.	TRBV18	TGTGCCAGCTCACCTCGGACAGCTTCAACGACGAGCTCCTACAATGAGCAGTTCTTC	CASSPRTASTTSSYNEQFF
few	TRBJ2-3	TRBD1	TRBV5-1	TGCGCCAGCAGACTTACGACGGGGACAGGATGGGATACGCAGTATTTT	CASRLTTGTGWDTQYF
.	TRBJ1-2	TRBD1	TRBV7-2	TGTGCCAGCAGCTCCTCCGGGACAGGGGGCTTTGGGACCTATGGCTACACCTTC	CASSSSGTGGFGTYGYTF
.	TRBJ2-3	.	TRBV19	TGTGCCAGTAGTCCCACCGGGGGTCCAGATACGCAGTATTTT	CASSPTGGPDTQYF
.	TRBJ1-1	.	TRBV18	TGTGCCAGCTCACCCAGGGAGGGGATCACTGAAGCTTTCTTT	CASSPREGITEAFF
.	TRBJ2-7	TRBD1	TRBV28	TGTGCCAGCAGGCCCGGACAGGGTACTAACGAGCAGTACTTC	CASRPGQGTNEQYF
.	TRBJ1-4	.	TRBV4-1	TGCGCCAGCAGCCAAGGTTCTGGAGGACTGTTTTTT	CASSQGSGGLFF
.	TRBJ1-2	.	TRBV20-1	TGCAGTGCTAGTGAGTCTGGCTACACCTTC	CSASESGYTF
.	TRBJ2-1	.	TRBV30	TGTGCCTGGGAGGCCTGGGGGCATGAGCAGTTCTTC	CAWEAWGHEQFF
.	TRBJ1-5	.	TRBV19	TGTGCCAGTAGCCAGGGTGTTGGCAATCAGCCCCAGCATTTT	CASSQGVGNQPQHF
.	TRBJ2-1	TRBD2	TRBV27	TGTGCCAGCAGCCGCCGGGGGGGGAATGAGCAGTTCTTC	CASSRRGGNEQFF
few	TRBJ2-7	.	TRBV11-2	TGTGCCAGCAGCCAGGAGGGGAGACTTCCTTCGGGCTCCTACGAGCAGTACTTC	CASSQEGRLPSGSYEQYF
.	TRBJ1-2	.	TRBV6-5	TGTGCCAGCAGTTACACCTCAGGACAGCTTGAAGGCTACACCTTC	CASSYTSGQLEGYTF
few	TRBJ2-1	.	TRBV7-6	TGTGCCAGCAACTTAAATGGAGGGCACAATGAGCAGTTCTTC	CASNLNGGHNEQFF
.	TRBJ2-1	.	TRBV6-4	TGTGCCAGCCTGGGACTTCTCGGTGAGCAGTTCTTC	CASLGLLGEQFF
.	TRBJ2-7	.	TRBV7-8	TGTGCCAGCAGCTCTTCCTCCTACGAGCAGTACTTC	CASSSSSYEQYF
.	TRBJ2-6	.	TRBV5-6	TGTGCCAGCAGCTGGACAACAGGGGCCAACGTCCTGACTTTC	CASSWTTGANVLTF
.	TRBJ1-1	.	TRBV28	TGTGCCAGCAGTTTATGGGGGGCATCTGAAGCTTTCTTT	CASSLWGASEAFF
few	TRBJ2-7	.	TRBV18	TGTGCCAGCCAGAGCGTGACCTCCTACGAGCAGTACTTC	CASQSVTSYEQYF
.	TRBJ1-5	TRBD1	TRBV18	TGTGCCAGCTCGCGGGCTGCAGGGGGTCAGCCCCAGCATTTT	CASSRAAGGQPQHF
.	TRBJ2-3	TRBD1	TRBV5-6	TGTGCCAGCAGCTTGGGCAGGGGGACAGATACGCAGTATTTT	CASSLGRGTDTQYF
.	TRBJ1-4	TRBD1	TRBV2	TGTGCCAGCAGTGAAGGGAGGACAGGGGCGTGGGAAAAACTGTTTTTT	CASSEGRTGAWEKLFF
.	TRBJ2-2	.	TRBV5-1	TGCGCCAGCAGCTTGGATACCAGATCCACCGGGGAGCTGTTTTTT	CASSLDTRSTGELFF
.	TRBJ1-1	TRBD1	TRBV10-3	TGTGCCATCAGTGACCCAGGGGGCACAGCTTTCTTT	CAISDPGGTAFF
.	TRBJ1-4	TRBD1	TRBV19	TGTGCCAGTAGTGGACAGGGGGTTGAAAAACTGTTTTTT	CASSGQGVEKLFF
once	TRBJ2-7	.	TRBV2	TGTGCCTGCAGTGAAGTACTAGCTACTTCCTACGAGCAGTACTTC	CACSEVLATSYEQYF